One sample yielded the 32 T cell receptor beta chains listed below, sequenced in a study of T cell responses to AZD1222 COVID-19 vaccine (dated by TCRdb to the early 2020s). The time point label for this specimen denotes: baseline before first vaccination. To prepare the library, the immunoSEQ multiplex PCR assay was applied. TCRdb obtained this table from immuneACCESS and retained in-frame rearrangements with V and J assigned. These tables miss some clones; where compared with another copy, unresolved V genes account for less than half of the shortfall, and the remainder is unexplained. A total of approximately 120,000 clones appear in this sample, roughly 87% of them only once. Clones ranked in the top ten supply 4% to 6% of the sample. This specimen consisted of peripheral blood, obtained on day 0 of AZD1222 vaccination. The source is an adult in good health.

V and J are TRBV4-2 and TRBJ2-3, with D possibly being TRBD2 (6 bases). V lost 5 bases and J 6 bases, leaving 12 bases between the germline ends. Looked up from germline, CDR1 is LGHNA and CDR2 is YNFKEQ. The length of the CDR3 is 13 residues. CDR3 residues: CASSTTSGDTQYF. The CDR3 nucleotides are TGTGCCAGCAGCACTACAAGCGGGGATACGCAGTATTTT.

The V call is TRBV7-2, the J call TRBJ2-7; TRBD1 agrees at 10 bases. The CDR3 consists of 15 residues. CDR1 SGHTA and CDR2 FQGNSA come from the germline V gene. Trimming at V came to 3 bases and at J to 3 bases, leaving 5 bases not matched to a gene. CDR3 DNA sequence: TGTGCCAGCAGCTTGACAGGGACAGGGGTCTACGAGCAGTACTTC. Translated, it gives CASSLTGTGVYEQYF.

This clone has only a few counts. The gene calls are TRBV28 and TRBJ1-1, with 7 bases identical to TRBD1. Trimming cost V 5 bases and J 7 bases; bases outside gene matches: 13. Germline CDR1 is MDHEN and CDR2 is SYDVKM. The CDR3 covers 15 residues. The chain's CDR3 is CASSLEPGAGGEAFF. The CDR3, as DNA: TGTGCCAGCAGTCTGGAACCCGGGGCAGGGGGTGAAGCTTTCTTT.

The chain recombines TRBV7-9 with TRBJ1-1; weak D call: TRBD1 (6 bases). The CDR3 extends over 13 amino acids. Trimming took off 8 bases at V and 4 bases at J, with 14 bases between the two ends. Germline V lookup: CDR1 SEHNR, CDR2 FQNEAQ (reference sequence). CDR3 nucleotide sequence: TGTGCCAGCGTTCCGGGACACCTCACTGAAGCTTTCTTT. It specifies CASVPGHLTEAFF.

The rearrangement uses TRBV5-6 and TRBJ2-3; 8 bases are shared with TRBD2. The V gene end was trimmed by 3 bases and the J gene end by 4 bases; junction bases not matched to a gene: 7. The CDR3 is 15 amino acids. Germline V gene data show CDR1 as SGHDT and CDR2 as YYEEEE. This chain's CDR3 is CASSSSGLASDTQYF. In DNA, the CDR3 is TGTGCCAGCAGCTCGTCAGGACTAGCCTCAGATACGCAGTATTTT.

This clone has only a few counts. The chain links TRBV7-3 to TRBJ1-1, with D maybe TRBD1 (6 bases). Germline V CDR1 and CDR2: SGHTA, FQGTGA. The CDR3 contains 14 residues. Trimming cost V 5 bases and J 1 base, with 11 bases left between them. CDR3 DNA: TGTGCCAGCAGCGCCGGGGGCGGGAACACTGAAGCTTTCTTT. Translation: CASSAGGGNTEAFF.

The rearrangement links TRBV19 to TRBJ1-1; D gene ambiguous. Trimming left V 4 bases short and J 3 bases short, with 21 bases between. The germline V gene has CDR1 LNHDA and CDR2 SQIVND (reference sequence). This CDR3 spans 17 amino acids. The CDR3 nucleotides are TGTGCCAGTAGTACCCTCACGGTCGGGCACGGGGACACTGAAGCTTTCTTT. As protein: CASSTLTVGHGDTEAFF.

This clone appeared a few times. This chain links TRBV11-2 with TRBJ2-3, with D perhaps given as TRBD1 or TRBD2 (5 bases each). Germline values: CDR1 SGHAT, CDR2 FQNNGV. Trimming shortened V by 5 bases and J by 0 bases, and 9 bases separated the two germline ends. The CDR3 length is 14 residues. The CDR3 sequence: CASSRRDSTDTQYF. The DNA for the CDR3 is TGTGCCAGCAGCAGACGGGACAGCACAGATACGCAGTATTTT.

The chain uses TRBV3-1 (or the pseudogene TRBV3-2) and TRBJ1-5, with D possibly TRBD1 on 6 matching bases. Trimming stripped 3 bases from V and 6 bases from J, with 9 bases between. The CDR3 has 13 residues. CDR1 LGHDT and CDR2 YNNKEL come from the germline V gene (reference sequence). CDR3 sequence reads: CASSQGGGQPQHF. In DNA, the CDR3 is TGTGCCAGCAGCCAGGGGGGCGGTCAGCCCCAGCATTTT.

The rearrangement links TRBV6-5 to TRBJ1-1, with 7 positions matching TRBD1. CDR1 and CDR2 (germline): MNHEY, SVGAGI. The CDR3 has 14 residues. V shed 6 bases, J shed 1 base, and the junction held 5 bases outside the gene matches. The CDR3 is CASSAGQENTEAFF. The CDR3 coding sequence is TGTGCCAGCAGCGCCGGACAGGAGAACACTGAAGCTTTCTTT.

This chain uses TRBV3-1 (or the pseudogene TRBV3-2) with TRBJ2-1; TRBD1 matches at 8 bases. CDR1 LGHDT and CDR2 YNNKEL come from the germline V gene (reference sequence). The CDR3 covers 23 residues. J lost 6 bases, V lost 1 base, and 29 bases had no gene match. CDR3 residues: CASSQGGQALGRRLGVTPNEQFF. In DNA, the CDR3 is TGTGCCAGCAGCCAAGGGGGACAGGCGCTTGGGCGCCGGTTAGGGGTTACACCCAATGAGCAGTTCTTC.

This chain connects TRBV7-2 to TRBJ2-7, with D possibly being TRBD1 (6 bases). The CDR3 length is 16 residues. Germline-derived CDR1 and CDR2 are SGHTA and FQGNSA. V was trimmed by 1 base and J by 4 bases, leaving 17 bases between them. CDR3 residues: CASSLVPRGIRYEQYF. In nucleotides, the CDR3 is TGTGCCAGCAGCTTAGTCCCTAGGGGGATAAGGTACGAGCAGTACTTC. Supplemented by reference TRBV7-2 and TRBJ2-7, the full variable domain reads GAGVSQSPSNKVTEKGKDVELRCDPISGHTALYWYRQSLGQGLEFLIYFQGNSAPDKSGLPSDRFSAERTGGSVSTLTIQRTQQEDSAVYLCASSLVPRGIRYEQYFGPGTRLTVT.

The chain is built from TRBV7-2 and TRBJ1-2; 7 nucleotides line up with TRBD1. Germline CDR1 is SGHTA and CDR2 is FQGNSA. After removal of 1 base from V and 7 bases from J, the junction contained 9 bases not matched to a gene. The CDR3 is 15 residues long. The CDR3 bases are TGTGCCAGCAGCTTAGGGACAGGATCGGGTGGTGGCTACACCTTC. Translation gives CASSLGTGSGGGYTF.

This clone showed up just once. The rearrangement links TRBV7-9 to TRBJ1-2; 8 nucleotides line up with TRBD1. V trimming: 5 bases; J trimming: 5 bases; junction bases outside the gene matches: 7. Germline V gives CDR1 SEHNR, CDR2 FQNEAQ (reference sequence). The CDR3 sequence is 14 residues long. CDR3 sequence: CASSGMGTGYGYTF. Here the CDR3 DNA reads TGTGCCAGCAGCGGTATGGGGACAGGATATGGCTACACCTTC.

The V call is TRBV20-1, the J call TRBJ1-5, with D unresolved. The V end was cut by 3 bases, the J end by 5 bases, with 8 bases between. This CDR3 comprises 12 residues. The germline gives CDR1 DFQATT, CDR2 SNEGSKA (reference sequence). The CDR3 DNA sequence: TGCAGTGCTAGTAGGCAGTATCAGCCCCAGCATTTT. This gives the protein CSASRQYQPQHF.

The chain has TRBV4-2 and TRBJ1-5; the D is unclear. V lost 0 bases and J 4 bases, leaving 7 bases between the germline ends. Per germline, CDR1 LGHNA and CDR2 YNFKEQ. The CDR3 consists of 14 residues. In nucleotides, the CDR3 is TGTGCCAGCAGCCAAGATCTTCCGAATCAGCCCCAGCATTTT. As protein: CASSQDLPNQPQHF.

The chain is built from TRBV7-2 and TRBJ2-3, with 16 bases matching TRBD2. In germline, CDR1 is SGHTA, CDR2 FQGNSA. Unmatched junction bases numbered 6, after V lost 2 bases and J lost 1 base. This CDR3 spans 19 amino acids. CDR3 sequence (DNA): TGTGCCAGCAGCTTATCGGGACTAGCGGGAGGGCCAGGCACAGATACGCAGTATTTT. Amino acid sequence: CASSLSGLAGGPGTDTQYF.

This clone was seen only once. The chain uses TRBV9 and TRBJ1-1, with unresolved D. The CDR3 is 13 amino acids. Trimming removed 4 bases at V and 7 bases at J, with 14 bases between. Germline values: CDR1 SGDLS, CDR2 YYNGEE. CDR3 nucleotide sequence: TGTGCCAGCAGCCGGGCCTTGGAACGTGAAGCTTTCTTT. Encoded protein: CASSRALEREAFF.

The gene calls are TRBV7-2 and TRBJ2-2; 10 positions match TRBD2. There are 17 residues in the CDR3. The J segment lost 0 bases and the V segment lost 3 bases, leaving 4 bases of the junction unmatched. Germline-derived CDR1 and CDR2 are SGHTA and FQGNSA. CDR3 coding DNA: TGTGCCAGCAGCTTCGATAGCGGGAGGACGAACACCGGGGAGCTGTTTTTT. This encodes CASSFDSGRTNTGELFF.

The gene calls are TRBV29-1 and TRBJ2-3; possible D gene TRBD1, 6 bases. The V gene's germline CDR1 is SQVTM and CDR2 ANQGSEA. This CDR3 is 16 amino acids long. V lost 7 bases, J lost 3 bases, and 23 bases lay in between. The CDR3 DNA reads TGCAGCGCCTTTGCCGGGACAAGGACCACAACAGATACGCAGTATTTT. Protein product: CSAFAGTRTTTDTQYF.

This clone was found once. The chain has TRBV5-1 and TRBJ2-1; TRBD2 matches 9 bases. The CDR3 length is 15 residues. Looked up from germline, CDR1 is SGHRS and CDR2 is YFSETQ. V shed 4 bases and J 6 bases; nucleotides not matched to a gene: 8. CDR3 sequence (DNA): TGCGCCAGCAGCCTTTTAGCGGGAGTGGGCAATGAGCAGTTCTTC. As protein: CASSLLAGVGNEQFF.

The chain employs TRBV19 and TRBJ2-7; 7 bases agree with TRBD1. This CDR3 contains 15 residues. V trimming: 5 bases; J trimming: 1 base; junction bases outside the gene matches: 8. Germline V gene data show CDR1 as LNHDA and CDR2 as SQIVND (reference sequence). The CDR3 here is CASSSPRGSSYEQYF. DNA of the CDR3: TGTGCCAGTAGTTCCCCCAGGGGGTCGTCCTACGAGCAGTACTTC.

The chain uses TRBV5-1 and TRBJ1-2; D gene uncertain. Germline CDR1 is SGHRS and CDR2 is YFSETQ. Between the trimmed V and J ends, which lost 5 bases and 4 bases, there was a span of 6 bases. The CDR3 contains 11 residues. CDR3 sequence (DNA): TGCGCCAGCAGAAAGGGCTATGGCTACACCTTC. Its translation: CASRKGYGYTF.

J is TRBJ1-2 and V is TRBV5-1; D is undetermined. There are 12 residues in the CDR3. V was shortened by 0 bases and J by 9 bases, with 9 bases between the two germline ends. Germline CDR1 and CDR2: SGHRS and YFSETQ. The CDR3 here is CASSLDLRSYTF. CDR3 DNA sequence: TGCGCCAGCAGCTTGGATCTTCGCAGCTACACCTTC. The full variable domain, its missing parts supplied by reference TRBV5-1 and TRBJ1-2, is KAGVTQTPRYLIKTRGQQVTLSCSPISGHRSVSWYQQTPGQGLQFLFEYFSETQRNKGNFPGRFSGRQFSNSRSEMNVSTLELGDSALYLCASSLDLRSYTFGSGTRLTVV.

The chain carries TRBV15 and TRBJ2-1; D tentatively reads TRBD1 or TRBD2 (5 bases each). This CDR3 is built from 14 residues. In germline, CDR1 is LNHNV, CDR2 YYDKDF (reference sequence). V was trimmed by 5 bases and J by 4 bases, leaving 12 bases between them. CDR3 bases: TGTGCCACCAGCTCTCGAGAGGGGTACAATGAGCAGTTCTTC. Protein sequence: CATSSREGYNEQFF.

This chain uses TRBV3-1 (or the pseudogene TRBV3-2) with TRBJ2-7; either TRBD1 or TRBD2 may supply D (5 bases each). The V and J ends lost 0 bases and 7 bases respectively, with 7 bases between them. The germline V gene has CDR1 LGHDT and CDR2 YNNKEL (reference sequence). This CDR3 is 12 amino acids long. Here the CDR3 DNA reads TGTGCCAGCAGCCAAGACTGGGGGGAGCAGTACTTC. Translated, it gives CASSQDWGEQYF.

This clone was seen more than once but under ten times. This chain uses TRBV3-1 (or the pseudogene TRBV3-2) with TRBJ2-1, with 7 bases aligning to TRBD1. Unmatched junction bases numbered 16, after V lost 8 bases and J lost 9 bases. CDR1 and CDR2 (germline): LGHDT, YNNKEL (reference sequence). The CDR3 runs to 15 residues. The DNA of the CDR3 is TGTGCCAGCCGGCCCGACCTGACAGGGCAGGGTGAGCAGTTCTTC. Translation gives CASRPDLTGQGEQFF.

The chain combines TRBV5-1 with TRBJ2-1; 9 bases match TRBD2. This CDR3 spans 13 amino acids. Losses at the gene ends were 5 bases for V and 8 bases for J; bases not matched to a gene: 5. Germline assignment: CDR1 SGHRS and CDR2 YFSETQ. The CDR3 region is CASRREGPYEQFF. DNA of the CDR3: TGCGCCAGCAGGCGGGAGGGCCCATATGAGCAGTTCTTC.

V usage is TRBV2 and J usage is TRBJ2-5; no reliable D call. The CDR3 consists of 14 residues. Looked up from germline, CDR1 is SNHLY and CDR2 is FYNNEI. Trimming cost V 4 bases and J 4 bases, with 13 bases left between them. This CDR3 reads CASSVAPYVETQYF. CDR3 bases: TGTGCCAGCAGTGTTGCCCCGTACGTAGAGACCCAGTACTTC. Full variable domain (outside the CDR3, taken from reference TRBV2 and TRBJ2-5): EPEVTQTPSHQVTQMGQEVILRCVPISNHLYFYWYRQILGQKVEFLVSFYNNEISEKSEIFDDQFSVERPDGSNFTLKIRSTKLEDSAMYFCASSVAPYVETQYFGPGTRLLVL.

This clone has a single count. The V and J genes are TRBV2 and TRBJ1-2; no clear D gene. CDR3 size: 15 residues. Germline CDR1 SNHLY, CDR2 FYNNEI. V lost 2 bases, J lost 1 base, and 11 bases lay in between. The CDR3 spells CASSEWSESNYGYTF. The CDR3 DNA follows: TGTGCCAGCAGTGAATGGTCTGAAAGTAACTATGGCTACACCTTC.

This chain connects TRBV6-4 to TRBJ2-7; 7 nucleotides agree with TRBD1. CDR1 and CDR2 (germline): MRHNA, SNTAGT. The CDR3 covers 14 residues. The trim removed 11 bases at V and 0 bases at J, leaving 10 bases unmatched. The CDR3 bases are TGTGCCGGTAGGCAGGGGACAGTCTCCTACGAGCAGTACTTC. Its translation is CAGRQGTVSYEQYF.

The rearrangement uses TRBV2 and TRBJ1-5; 7 bases map to TRBD1. Trimming took 7 bases from V and 5 from J; bases not matched to a gene: 14. The CDR3 contains 16 residues. The germline V gene encodes CDR1 SNHLY and CDR2 FYNNEI. The CDR3 loop reads CASNPDRALIHQPQHF. In DNA form, the CDR3 reads TGTGCCAGCAACCCCGACAGGGCACTCATCCATCAGCCCCAGCATTTT.